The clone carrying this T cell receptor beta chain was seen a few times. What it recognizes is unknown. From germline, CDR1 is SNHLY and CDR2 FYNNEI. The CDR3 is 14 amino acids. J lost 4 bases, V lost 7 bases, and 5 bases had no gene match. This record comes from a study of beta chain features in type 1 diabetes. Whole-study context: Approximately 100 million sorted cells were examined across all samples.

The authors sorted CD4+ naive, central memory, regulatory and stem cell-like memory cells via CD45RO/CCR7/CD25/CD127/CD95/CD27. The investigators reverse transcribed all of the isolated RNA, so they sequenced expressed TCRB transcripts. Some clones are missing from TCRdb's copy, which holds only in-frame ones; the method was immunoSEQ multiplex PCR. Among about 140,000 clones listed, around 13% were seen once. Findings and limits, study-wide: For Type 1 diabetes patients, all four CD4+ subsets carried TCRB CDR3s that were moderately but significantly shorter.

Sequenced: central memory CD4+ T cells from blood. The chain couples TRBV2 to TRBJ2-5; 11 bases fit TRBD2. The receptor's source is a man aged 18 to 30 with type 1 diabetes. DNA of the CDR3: TGTGCCAGCAAAGCAACTAGCGGGGGAGAGACCCAGTACTTC. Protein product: CASKATSGGETQYF.